Each of the 22 T cell receptor beta chains below was sequenced from the same sample in a study of blood T cell repertoires in COVID-19. Profiling relied on immunoSEQ multiplex PCR, and the TCRdb table lists in-frame clones only, not all of them. The sample has over 150,000 clones; 86% are singletons. The sample consisted of peripheral blood. Receptors were obtained from a man between 65 and 85 years old with active or convalescent COVID-19.

The V and J genes are TRBV28 and TRBJ1-2; 7 bases are a match to TRBD1. There are 13 residues in the CDR3. Germline V gene data show CDR1 as MDHEN and CDR2 as SYDVKM. After removal of 4 bases from V and 12 bases from J, the junction contained 11 bases not matched to a gene. This CDR3 is CASSYRQGLRDTF. CDR3 sequence (DNA): TGTGCCAGCAGTTACCGACAGGGACTTAGGGACACCTTC.

The J gene is TRBJ1-5, the V gene TRBV7-8; weak D call: TRBD1 (5 bases). Trimming took off 5 bases at V and 4 bases at J, with 9 bases between the two ends. Per germline, CDR1 SGHVS and CDR2 FQNEAQ. CDR3 length: 13 amino acids. Here the CDR3 DNA reads TGTGCCAGCAGCATCCAGGGTAATCAGCCCCAGCATTTT. Amino acid sequence: CASSIQGNQPQHF.

This clone appeared once. V usage is TRBV12-3 or TRBV12-4 and J usage is TRBJ1-4; D is unclear. V was trimmed by 3 bases and J by 5 bases, leaving 7 bases between them. This CDR3 comprises 13 residues. CDR3 sequence: CASSFRGNEKLFF. Here the CDR3 DNA reads TGTGCCAGCAGTTTTAGAGGGAATGAAAAACTGTTTTTT.

The chain combines TRBV7-2 with TRBJ1-2; no reliable D call. Trimming cost V 1 base and J 8 bases, with 11 bases left between them. The CDR3 has 13 amino acids. CDR1 and CDR2 from the germline V gene are SGHTA and FQGNSA. CDR3 residues: CASSLETALGYTF. The CDR3 nucleotides read TGTGCCAGCAGCTTAGAAACTGCCCTGGGCTACACCTTC.

The V and J genes are TRBV21-1 and TRBJ1-5; TRBD1 is the table's D call, not checked against the DNA. TRBV21-1 is given as a pseudogene. CDR3 size: 15 residues. This CDR3 is CASSTGQGGNQPQHF. The CDR3 region has the DNA TGTGCCAGCAGCACCGGACAGGGGGGCAATCAGCCCCAGCATTTT.

This clone was picked up a small number of times. The same CDR3 is also encoded by other DNA sequences in this sample. The V gene is TRBV29-1, the J gene TRBJ1-1; 8 positions agree with TRBD1. V dropped 5 bases and J dropped 5; count of bases not matched to a gene: 4. Germline V lookup: CDR1 SQVTM, CDR2 ANQGSEA. CDR3 length: 12 residues. CDR3 in amino acids: CSVRTGFTEAFF. The CDR3 nucleotides read TGCAGCGTTCGGACAGGGTTTACTGAAGCTTTCTTT.

The genes are TRBV25-1 and TRBJ2-7; 9 bases line up with TRBD2. With 8 bases clipped from V and 2 bases from J, the junction kept 10 bases outside the gene matches. Germline V gene sequence: CDR1 MGHDK, CDR2 SYGVNS. The CDR3 totals 15 residues. CDR3 region: CASGPSGGSPYEQYF. The CDR3 DNA follows: TGTGCCAGCGGCCCCAGCGGGGGGTCCCCCTACGAGCAGTACTTC.

The V call is TRBV6-2 or TRBV6-3, the J call TRBJ1-1; D is undetermined. CDR1 is MNHEY and CDR2 is SVGEGT in the germline V gene. Trimming removed 6 bases at V and 1 base at J, with 12 bases between. This CDR3 region has 14 residues. The CDR3 region has the DNA TGTGCCAGCAGCCCCTTATACTCGAACACTGAAGCTTTCTTT. Translation gives CASSPLYSNTEAFF.

This clone appeared a few times. At one end, the junction sequence differs from germline, possibly due to a read error. J is TRBJ2-7 and V is TRBV5-4; D perhaps matches TRBD2 (6 bases). Germline V gene sequence: CDR1 SGHNT, CDR2 YYREEE (reference sequence). This CDR3 region has 13 residues. CDR3 DNA: TGTGCCAGCAGCCCCGGGACTGAATACGTGCAGTACTTC. Translation: CASSPGTEYVQYF.

This sequence joins TRBV7-9 and TRBJ2-1, with D perhaps matching TRBD1 (5 bases). The CDR3 consists of 15 residues. The germline V gene encodes CDR1 SEHNR and CDR2 FQNEAQ (reference sequence). V dropped 1 base and J dropped 3 bases, with 10 bases sitting between them. The CDR3 loop is CASSLGRGYYNEQFF. DNA for the CDR3: TGTGCCAGCAGCTTAGGAAGGGGCTACTACAATGAGCAGTTCTTC.

The rearrangement uses TRBV19 and TRBJ1-3; 9 nucleotides match TRBD1. CDR1 and CDR2 (germline): LNHDA, SQIVND (reference sequence). Trimming removed 7 bases from V and 5 bases from J; junction bases left unmatched: 12. The CDR3 loop spans 16 amino acids. DNA of the CDR3: TGTGCCAGTACCCCAACCCGGGACAGGGAACGAAACACCATATATTTT. Residues: CASTPTRDRERNTIYF.

The chain employs TRBV5-4 and TRBJ1-4, with 8 bases identical to TRBD1. V shed 4 bases and J 6 bases; nucleotides not matched to a gene: 8. CDR3 length: 15 amino acids. Germline V gene data show CDR1 as SGHNT and CDR2 as YYREEE (reference sequence). The CDR3 sequence is CASSPSTGDHEKLFF. The CDR3 coding sequence is TGTGCCAGCAGCCCGTCGACAGGGGATCATGAAAAACTGTTTTTT.

The chain is built from TRBV4-1 and TRBJ2-3; 8 nucleotides line up with TRBD2. There are 16 residues in the CDR3. Germline CDR1 reads MGHRA; CDR2 reads YSYEKL. The junction had 11 bases not matched to a gene; V was cut back by 4 bases and J by 5 bases. The CDR3 DNA is TGCGCCAGCAGCCCCAATCTTAGCGGGATTGAAGATACGCAGTATTTT. Translated: CASSPNLSGIEDTQYF.

This clone was picked up one time. The chain recombines TRBV27 with TRBJ2-3; tentative D call: TRBD1 (6 bases). Per the germline V gene, CDR1 is MNHEY and CDR2 is SMNVEV (reference sequence). Trimming left V 2 bases short and J 2 bases short, with 17 bases between. The CDR3 runs 17 residues. The DNA for the CDR3 is TGTGCCAGCAGTTTAACGCGTCGTGGACAGATCACAGATACGCAGTATTTT. Amino acids: CASSLTRRGQITDTQYF.

The rearrangement links TRBV15 to TRBJ1-3, with TRBD1 as a possible D gene (6 bases). The CDR3 is 13 amino acids. With 5 bases removed from V and 6 bases from J, the gap between germline ends came to 11 bases. CDR1 LNHNV and CDR2 YYDKDF come from the germline V gene (reference sequence). The CDR3 DNA sequence: TGTGCCACCAGCCGTGACAGGTTAAACACCATATATTTT. The encoded protein is CATSRDRLNTIYF.

Only a few counts were recorded for this clone. The gene calls are TRBV9 and TRBJ2-1; TRBD1 aligns across 10 bases. Germline V gene data show CDR1 as SGDLS and CDR2 as YYNGEE. This CDR3 contains 18 residues. With V trimmed by 0 bases and J by 0 bases, 6 bases remained unmatched. The CDR3 bases are TGTGCCAGCAGCGTAGGGGGGACAGGGGCCAGCTCCTACAATGAGCAGTTCTTC. Its translation is CASSVGGTGASSYNEQFF.

The chain's CDR3 is CASRGQQETQYF. In DNA form, the CDR3 reads TGCGCCAGCAGGGGACAGCAAGAGACCCAGTACTTC. The chain uses TRBV10-2 and TRBJ2-5, with TRBD1 matching 7 bases. Trimming cost V 6 bases and J 2 bases; bases outside gene matches: 0. Germline V CDR1 and CDR2: WSHSY, SAAADI. CDR3 length equals 12 residues.

The genes are TRBV5-1 and TRBJ2-5, with 8 bases identical to TRBD2. Germline V gene sequence: CDR1 SGHRS, CDR2 YFSETQ. V trimming: 4 bases; J trimming: 5 bases; junction bases outside the gene matches: 10. The CDR3 has 15 residues. The CDR3 bases are TGCGCCAGCAGCCCCCTCACTAGCGGACGGGAGACCCAGTACTTC. Amino acids: CASSPLTSGRETQYF.

The chain has TRBV3-1 (or the pseudogene TRBV3-2) and TRBJ1-4; 7 bases map to TRBD1. Germline loops: CDR1 LGHDT, CDR2 YNNKEL (reference sequence). This CDR3 spans 16 amino acids. With 4 bases clipped from V and 2 bases from J, the junction kept 7 bases outside the gene matches. CDR3 protein: CASSRNWDSTNEKLFF. The DNA for the CDR3 is TGTGCCAGCAGCCGTAACTGGGACAGCACTAATGAAAAACTGTTTTTT.

This rearrangement joins TRBV28 to TRBJ1-2; D not resolved. V lost 6 bases and J lost 4, with 9 bases in between. Germline assignment: CDR1 MDHEN and CDR2 SYDVKM. This CDR3 has 12 residues. CDR3 loop: CASSRTGYGYTF. In DNA, the CDR3 is TGTGCCAGCAGCCGGACTGGCTATGGCTACACCTTC.

The V gene is TRBV5-1, the J gene TRBJ1-2; possible D gene TRBD1, 6 bases. With 4 bases removed from V and 2 bases from J, the gap between germline ends came to 15 bases. Germline V gene data show CDR1 as SGHRS and CDR2 as YFSETQ. CDR3 length equals 15 residues. CDR3 sequence (DNA): TGCGCCAGCAGCCTCGGGACAACACCGAACTATGGCTACACCTTC. Translated: CASSLGTTPNYGYTF. Full variable domain (missing parts from reference TRBV5-1 and TRBJ1-2): KAGVTQTPRYLIKTRGQQVTLSCSPISGHRSVSWYQQTPGQGLQFLFEYFSETQRNKGNFPGRFSGRQFSNSRSEMNVSTLELGDSALYLCASSLGTTPNYGYTFGSGTRLTVV.

The chain employs TRBV5-1 and TRBJ1-1; D not certain. This CDR3 is 15 amino acids long. V dropped 4 bases and J dropped 0 bases, with 13 bases sitting between them. Germline V gene lookup returns CDR1 SGHRS and CDR2 YFSETQ. Here the CDR3 reads CASSLQPPMNTEAFF. CDR3 nucleotide sequence: TGCGCCAGCAGCCTACAGCCACCCATGAACACTGAAGCTTTCTTT.